Presented here are 8 T cell receptor beta chains from one specimen sequenced in a study of Ad26.COV2.S vaccination and SARS-CoV-2 variants. Method: immunoSEQ multiplex PCR; TCRdb's copy keeps in-frame clones and lacks some. The sample comprises 250,000 or so clones, around nine tenths of which are singletons, and roughly 3% rests with the top ten. Documented treatment: 19 received Ad26.COV2.S at low or high dose, single or two shots; 5 received placebo; per-sample allocation not given. Collection of samples fell on day 63 after the first vaccine or placebo injection. The starting material was peripheral blood, obtained in a trial of Ad26.COV2.S vaccine versus placebo. Receptor source: a person between 18 and 65 years old who received the Ad26.COV2.S COVID-19 vaccine or a placebo.

This rearrangement joins TRBV18 to TRBJ1-3; D is undetermined. The length of the CDR3 is 17 residues. The germline CDR1 and CDR2 sequences are KGHSH and LQKENI. The germline V and J ends were trimmed by 3 bases and 0 bases, with 15 bases remaining between them. CDR3 sequence: CASSPSSVRGSGNTIYF. The CDR3 region has the DNA TGTGCCAGCTCACCGAGCTCGGTACGGGGCTCTGGAAACACCATATATTTT.

The chain is built from TRBV19 and TRBJ2-1, with a weak D call TRBD2 (6 bases). CDR3 length: 14 residues. CDR1 is LNHDA, CDR2 SQIVND, per germline (reference sequence). Trimming pared 3 bases from V and 6 bases from J, leaving 12 bases between. In nucleotides, the CDR3 is TGTGCCAGTAGTATTCAGGCGGAGGGCAATGAGCAGTTCTTC. Translation: CASSIQAEGNEQFF.

The rearrangement joins TRBV9 to TRBJ2-1; 12 bases are shared with TRBD2. V dropped 0 bases and J dropped 10; count of bases not matched to a gene: 11. Germline loops: CDR1 SGDLS, CDR2 YYNGEE. This CDR3 has 17 residues. The DNA for the CDR3 is TGTGCCAGCAGCGTAGAGAGGACTAGCGGGACCTTGATAGAGCAGTTCTTC. This encodes CASSVERTSGTLIEQFF.

V usage is TRBV6-5 and J usage is TRBJ1-1; 11 nucleotides match TRBD1. CDR3 length equals 14 residues. Germline CDR1 and CDR2: MNHEY and SVGAGI. J was trimmed by 4 bases and V by 8 bases; bases with no gene match: 6. The CDR3 region is CASRPGTGGTEAFF. CDR3 nucleotides: TGTGCCAGCCGCCCCGGGACAGGGGGCACTGAAGCTTTCTTT.

This clone was detected only once. This chain uses TRBV6-1 with TRBJ2-7, with a possible D match to TRBD2 (5 bases). This CDR3 contains 12 residues. CDR1 and CDR2 (germline): MNHNS, SASEGT. Deletions cut 2 bases from V and 5 bases from J, with 7 bases between. The CDR3 DNA follows: TGTGCCAGCAGTGAACATAGCGACGAGCAGTACTTC. Its protein product is CASSEHSDEQYF.

V usage is TRBV14 and J usage is TRBJ2-5, with 7 bases identical to TRBD1. The CDR3 loop spans 14 amino acids. J was trimmed by 2 bases and V by 2 bases; bases with no gene match: 2. In germline, CDR1 is SGHDN, CDR2 FVKESK. The CDR3 DNA reads as TGTGCCAGCAGCCAAAGGGGGCGGCAAGAGACCCAGTACTTC. Encoded protein: CASSQRGRQETQYF.

This clone was seen a handful of times. This chain links TRBV7-9 with TRBJ2-3, with 11 bases matching TRBD2. V trimming: 5 bases; J trimming: 11 bases; junction bases outside the gene matches: 15. The CDR3 covers 16 residues. Germline loops: CDR1 SEHNR, CDR2 FQNEAQ (reference sequence). The CDR3 region is CASSRGTSGGGGLQYF. The DNA for the CDR3 is TGTGCCAGCAGCCGTGGGACTAGCGGAGGAGGCGGGTTGCAGTATTTT.

The V gene is TRBV11-2, the J gene TRBJ2-7; D remains unclear. V shed 2 bases and J shed 3 bases, with 11 bases lying between them. CDR1 is SGHAT and CDR2 is FQNNGV in the germline V gene. The length of the CDR3 is 14 residues. CDR3 protein: CASSLTSGFYEQYV. In DNA form, the CDR3 reads TGTGCCAGCAGCTTAACTTCAGGCTTCTACGAGCAGTACGTC.